Included here is one TCR beta chain sequence, with context. This record belongs to a study of metastatic and nonmetastatic thyroid tumors. Whole-study context: The comparison covered peripheral blood and tumor or nodule tissue in malignant and benign thyroid patients.

Original processing methods: Differences in CDR3 between clinicopathological groups were drawn on to build a classifier intended to discriminate distant-metastatic papillary thyroid cancer patients. TCRdb re-clonotyped the PCR reads through MiXCR. The V and J calls, along with clone size, are taken from TCRdb and not from the paper's own processing. The repertoire holds 84,000 or so clones, with roughly 8.6% as singletons. Germline CDR1 and CDR2: SGHRS and YFSETQ. Between the trimmed V and J ends, which lost 0 bases and 6 bases, there was a span of 9 bases. This CDR3 has 14 amino acids. Among the patients, none had received any treatment before thyroid surgery.

The J gene is TRBJ2-2, the V gene TRBV5-1; D is undetermined. The sample consisted of blood. The clonotype comes from a female donor with papillary thyroid cancer or a benign thyroid nodule (not recorded which). Some clones in this sample may be carry-over from other donors' samples. CDR3 nucleotides: TGCGCCAGCAGCTTGGATAGCTTTTCCGGGGAGCTGTTTTTT. Translating it yields CASSLDSFSGELFF.